This TCR beta chain emerged from a study of T-cell reconstitution after alpha-beta-depleted transplantation in children. The CDR3 is 14 amino acids. Between the trimmed V and J ends, which lost 3 bases and 0 bases, there was a span of 6 bases. This clonotype was counted only a few times. It was with unique molecular identifiers that the TCRbeta library was prepared. Via MiXCR, TCRdb re-called the PCR reads, giving one row per CDR3 protein. Of approximately 110,000 distinct CDR3 sequences listed, roughly 24% are singletons. V and J are TRBV12-3 or TRBV12-4 and TRBJ1-3; D remains ambiguous. The clonotype originates from a male patient aged 2-15 years who had a stem cell transplant for chronic granulomatous disease, so the T cells may come from the graft donor. The material sequenced was PBMCs, mostly from graft donor cells, taken 180 days after TCRalphabeta/CD19-depleted stem cell transplant. The chain's CDR3 is CASSFASSGNTIYF. CDR3 nucleotide sequence: TGTGCCAGCAGTTTCGCCAGCTCTGGAAACACCATATATTTT.